This is a list of T cell receptor beta chains from one sample in a study of early T cells in non-severe SARS-CoV-2 infection. TCRdb re-analysed the 5' RACE reads in MiXCR, keeping a single row per CDR3 protein. The sample consists of some 50,000 distinct CDR3 sequences, less than 11% of them appearing once. The sequenced sample was whole blood. Receptors were obtained from an adult who was a healthcare worker with PCR-confirmed SARS-CoV-2 infection or an uninfected control (not recorded which). The CDR3 runs from the conserved cysteine through the conserved F or W. Fields, in order: V gene, D gene, CDR3 protein. A D gene is named only where the DNA matches it firmly.

TRBV11-2 | - | CASSITGENSPLHF
TRBV27 | - | CASSRIYGNQPQHF
TRBV4-3 | TRBD2 | CASSLAPLAGGNNEQFF
TRBV2 | TRBD1 | CASSEDAGGSYNEQFF
TRBV12-3/TRBV12-4 | TRBD2 | CASSRTPTSAFSSYEQYF
TRBV11-1 | TRBD2 | CASSLSARGRSTDTQYF
TRBV6-6 | TRBD1 | CASSTRQGADTQYF
TRBV19 | - | CASRGVGGPKSDTQYF
TRBV21-1 | - | CASSVRAGLNEKLFF
TRBV6-2/TRBV6-3 | TRBD2 | CASSYSSRLAGGSSYNEQFF
TRBV25-1 | TRBD1 | CASSTGTGYKDTQYF
TRBV7-2 | - | CASSLYGAVNTEAFF
TRBV11-2 | - | CASSQGGTNTNEQFF
TRBV5-1 | TRBD1 | CASSWGDRGNVDEQFF
TRBV29-1 | TRBD1 | CSVDRGRGTEAFF
TRBV13 | TRBD1 | CASSAGQGYEQYF
TRBV19 | TRBD1 | CASSGQGARNEQFF
TRBV29-1 | - | CSVGVGQETQYF
TRBV5-1 | TRBD1 | CASSLGQGADTQYF
TRBV7-8 | TRBD1 | CASKMRTGGYSPLHF
TRBV10-3 | - | CAISAGPTEAFF
TRBV30 | - | CAWSVVGLDTDTQYF
TRBV11-2 | - | CASSSGRRGTGELFF
TRBV28 | - | CASREGTSTDTQYF
TRBV7-2 | - | CASSPPRGSYEQYF
TRBV14 | - | CASSQDLATEKLFF
TRBV29-1 | - | CTILWDSGYTF
TRBV7-9 | - | CASSLGQNNEKLFF
TRBV7-9 | TRBD1 | CASGQGAYTEAFF
TRBV29-1 | - | CSVRGRGLDTEAFF
TRBV7-2 | - | CASSPRGSGEQYF
TRBV10-3 | TRBD1 | CAISESTGGNEQFF
TRBV5-1 | - | CASSPDGHHTGELFF
TRBV2 | - | CASSDVGDGYTF
TRBV9 | TRBD1 | CASSPRQGNEQFF
TRBV12-3/TRBV12-4 | - | CASSGGGVEQYF
TRBV27 | - | CASSPWRGETQYF
TRBV29-1 | - | CSVGAGNTEAFF
TRBV7-9 | TRBD1 | CASSPGQGENTEAFF
TRBV12-3/TRBV12-4 | - | CASSLSGTYEQYF
TRBV29-1 | - | CSVDEAEENYGYTF
TRBV7-6 | - | CASSRDPEAYEQYF
TRBV20-1 | TRBD1 | CSARDQIGTGGNSHGYTF
TRBV5-1 | TRBD1 | CASSLTGGGSPLHF
TRBV12-3/TRBV12-4 | TRBD1 | CASRIPGQVNTGELFF
TRBV20-1 | - | CSARMPGAEDSPLHF
TRBV6-5 | TRBD2 | CASSYTSESYEQYF
TRBV12-3/TRBV12-4 | - | CASSTDGGGNQPQHF
TRBV29-1 | - | CSVFFRTVLNTGELFF
TRBV7-3 | TRBD1 | CASSAQTGLAGELFF
TRBV12-3/TRBV12-4 | - | CADARVNEQFF
TRBV7-2 | - | CASSPQGETQYF
TRBV27 | - | CASSQDGGSYNEQFF
TRBV2 | - | CARSWGPYNEQFF
TRBV6-6 | - | CASSLTGRTRTQYF
TRBV9 | - | CASSVDPGPYEQYF
TRBV7-6 | TRBD1 | CASSFTGEGSAFF